This T cell receptor beta chain emerged from a study of CD8+ T cells in alopecia areata. Findings and caveats of the study: Lesional scalp exceeded normal scalp in clonality, especially in alopecia totalis/universalis.

Extraction and reverse transcription of RNA yielded cDNA as the sequencing template. TCRdb's copy holds only in-frame clones and misses some; the assay was immunoSEQ multiplex PCR. The table has under 350,000 clones, about three fifths seen once. Concerning this clone itself: The target antigen is unknown.

Germline CDR1 and CDR2: MNHEY and SVGAGI. V was clipped by 5 bases and J by 0 bases; unmatched bases: 2. This CDR3 is 14 amino acids long. The sample's treatment: oral pan-JAK inhibitor, 5-10 mg twice daily. This TCR derives from a human donor with alopecia areata. The genes are TRBV6-5 and TRBJ2-7, with 9 bases identical to TRBD1. The source was CD4+ T cells sorted from blood, collected at week 24, from a patient treated with tofacitinib. The CDR3 is CASSRQGGSYEQYF. The CDR3 coding sequence is TGTGCCAGCAGTAGACAGGGGGGCTCCTACGAGCAGTACTTC.